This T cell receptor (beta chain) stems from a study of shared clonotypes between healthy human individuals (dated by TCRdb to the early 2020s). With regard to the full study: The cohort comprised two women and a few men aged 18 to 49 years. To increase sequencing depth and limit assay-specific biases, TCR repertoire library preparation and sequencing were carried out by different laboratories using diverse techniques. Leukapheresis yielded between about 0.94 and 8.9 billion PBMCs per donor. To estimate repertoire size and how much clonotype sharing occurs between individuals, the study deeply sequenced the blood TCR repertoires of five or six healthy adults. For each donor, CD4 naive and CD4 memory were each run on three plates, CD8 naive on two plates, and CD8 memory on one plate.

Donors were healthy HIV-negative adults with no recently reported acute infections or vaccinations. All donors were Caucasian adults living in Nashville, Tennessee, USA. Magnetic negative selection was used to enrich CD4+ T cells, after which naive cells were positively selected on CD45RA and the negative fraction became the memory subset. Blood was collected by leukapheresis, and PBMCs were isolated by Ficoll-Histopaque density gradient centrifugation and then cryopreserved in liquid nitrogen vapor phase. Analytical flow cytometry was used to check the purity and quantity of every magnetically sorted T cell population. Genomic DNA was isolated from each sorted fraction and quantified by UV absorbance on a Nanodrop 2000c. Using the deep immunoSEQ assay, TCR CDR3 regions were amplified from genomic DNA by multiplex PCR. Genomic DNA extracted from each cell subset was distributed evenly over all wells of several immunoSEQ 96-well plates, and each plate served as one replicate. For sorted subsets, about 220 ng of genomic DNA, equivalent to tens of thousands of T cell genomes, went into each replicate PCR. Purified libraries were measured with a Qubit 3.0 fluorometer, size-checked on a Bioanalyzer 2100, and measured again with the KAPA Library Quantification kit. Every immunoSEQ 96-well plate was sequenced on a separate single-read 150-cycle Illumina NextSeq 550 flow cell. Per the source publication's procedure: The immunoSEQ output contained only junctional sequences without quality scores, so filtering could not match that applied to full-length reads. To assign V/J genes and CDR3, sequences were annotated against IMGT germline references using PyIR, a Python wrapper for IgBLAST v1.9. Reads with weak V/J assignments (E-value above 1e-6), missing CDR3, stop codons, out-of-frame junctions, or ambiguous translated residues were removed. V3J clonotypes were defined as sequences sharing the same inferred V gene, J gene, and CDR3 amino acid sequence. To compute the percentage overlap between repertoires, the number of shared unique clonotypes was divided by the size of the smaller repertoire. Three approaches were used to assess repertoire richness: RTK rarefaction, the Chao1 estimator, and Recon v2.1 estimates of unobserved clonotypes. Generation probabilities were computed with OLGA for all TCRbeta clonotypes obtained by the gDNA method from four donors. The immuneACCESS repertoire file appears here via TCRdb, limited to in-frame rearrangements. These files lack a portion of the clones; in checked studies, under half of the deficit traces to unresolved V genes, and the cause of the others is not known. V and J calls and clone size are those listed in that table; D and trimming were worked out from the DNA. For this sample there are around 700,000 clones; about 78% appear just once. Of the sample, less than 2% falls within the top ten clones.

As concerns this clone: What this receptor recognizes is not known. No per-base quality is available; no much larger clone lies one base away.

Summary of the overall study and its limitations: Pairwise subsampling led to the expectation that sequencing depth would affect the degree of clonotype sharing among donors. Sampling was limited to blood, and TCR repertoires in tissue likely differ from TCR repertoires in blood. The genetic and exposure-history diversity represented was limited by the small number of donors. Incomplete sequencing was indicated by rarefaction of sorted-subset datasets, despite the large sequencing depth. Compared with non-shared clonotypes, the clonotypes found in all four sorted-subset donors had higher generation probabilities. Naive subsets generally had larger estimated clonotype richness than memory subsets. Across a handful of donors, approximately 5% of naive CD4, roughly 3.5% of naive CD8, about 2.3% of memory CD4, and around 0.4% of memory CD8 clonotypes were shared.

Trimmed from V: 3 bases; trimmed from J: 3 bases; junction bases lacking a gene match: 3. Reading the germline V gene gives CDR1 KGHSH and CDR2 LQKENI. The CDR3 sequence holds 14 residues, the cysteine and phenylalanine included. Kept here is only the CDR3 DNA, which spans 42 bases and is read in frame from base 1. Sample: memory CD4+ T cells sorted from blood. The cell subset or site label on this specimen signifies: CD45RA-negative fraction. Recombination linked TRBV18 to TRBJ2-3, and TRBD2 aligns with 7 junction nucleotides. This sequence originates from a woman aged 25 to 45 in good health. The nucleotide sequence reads TGTGCCAGCTCACCCCAGCGGGAAACAGATACGCAGTATTTT. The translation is CASSPQRETDTQYF.